Listed below are T cell receptor beta chains from one sample, sequenced in a study of T cells in Graves' hyperthyroidism and ophthalmopathy. TCRdb re-called the multiplex PCR reads through MiXCR, storing one row per CDR3 protein. The sample lists hundreds of thousands of distinct CDR3 sequences, under 20% occurring once. Input material: blood. Source of these receptors: a woman aged 45-65 years with Graves' hyperthyroidism that later progressed to Graves' ophthalmopathy. Both conserved end residues are part of each CDR3.

v_call,j_call,cdr3_aa
TRBV18,TRBJ1-6,CASSQGGRSPLHF
TRBV5-1,TRBJ1-3,CASSSDGGALGNTIYF
TRBV2,TRBJ1-5,CATTRVVGNQPQHF
TRBV20-1,TRBJ2-1,CSARYSRDNEQFF
TRBV20-1,TRBJ1-1,CSGDRRKGLATEAFF
TRBV7-9,TRBJ1-1,CASSQTGITEAFF
TRBV11-1,TRBJ2-1,CASSPMVRFGNEQFF
TRBV4-1,TRBJ1-4,CASSPGGGRGEEKLFF
TRBV6-1,TRBJ1-4,CASSYGQGVEKLFF
TRBV9,TRBJ1-4,CASSVGTPSNEKLFF
TRBV5-1,TRBJ2-3,CASSLLAGVEDTQYF
TRBV30,TRBJ2-3,CAFTSGGLTSSTDTQYF
TRBV6-9,TRBJ2-1,CASSYSGRWYEQFF
TRBV7-8,TRBJ1-1,CASSSRRENTEAFF
TRBV7-2,TRBJ1-3,CARPGHSGNTIYF
TRBV20-1,TRBJ2-2,CSAKSGGNTGELFF
TRBV10-3,TRBJ2-3,CAISASASGGPDTQYF
TRBV24-1,TRBJ2-1,CATSDPGTSNNEQFF
TRBV10-3,TRBJ1-2,CAISAFQGQEDYGYTF
TRBV7-9,TRBJ2-1,CASSSVGGRVSYNEQFF
TRBV9,TRBJ1-1,CASSGQGFIAEAFF
TRBV3-1,TRBJ2-7,CASSQGGTATYEQYF
TRBV27,TRBJ1-3,CASSRQGSGNTIYF
TRBV20-1,TRBJ1-1,CSARDFRGRENTEAFF
TRBV7-6,TRBJ2-1,CASSLDSSGVEQFF
TRBV2,TRBJ2-3,CASKGTMSDTQYF
TRBV7-9,TRBJ1-1,CASSSLGVEAFF
TRBV20-1,TRBJ1-2,CSASTPGPLWGYTF
TRBV2,TRBJ2-5,CASSAGSGGAWETQYF
TRBV19,TRBJ2-3,CASSIPGLAGGGADTQYF
TRBV9,TRBJ1-5,CASSSGAWGNQPQHF
TRBV7-2,TRBJ1-3,CASQEPGTGTWFYGNTIYF
TRBV18,TRBJ2-5,CASSRNSGGKETQYF
TRBV29-1,TRBJ2-3,CSVGDTQYF
TRBV6-1,TRBJ1-2,CATTDGHYGYTF
TRBV6-9,TRBJ1-1,CASSLWTGGAGAFF
TRBV6-1,TRBJ1-5,CASRRTGGEDQPQHF